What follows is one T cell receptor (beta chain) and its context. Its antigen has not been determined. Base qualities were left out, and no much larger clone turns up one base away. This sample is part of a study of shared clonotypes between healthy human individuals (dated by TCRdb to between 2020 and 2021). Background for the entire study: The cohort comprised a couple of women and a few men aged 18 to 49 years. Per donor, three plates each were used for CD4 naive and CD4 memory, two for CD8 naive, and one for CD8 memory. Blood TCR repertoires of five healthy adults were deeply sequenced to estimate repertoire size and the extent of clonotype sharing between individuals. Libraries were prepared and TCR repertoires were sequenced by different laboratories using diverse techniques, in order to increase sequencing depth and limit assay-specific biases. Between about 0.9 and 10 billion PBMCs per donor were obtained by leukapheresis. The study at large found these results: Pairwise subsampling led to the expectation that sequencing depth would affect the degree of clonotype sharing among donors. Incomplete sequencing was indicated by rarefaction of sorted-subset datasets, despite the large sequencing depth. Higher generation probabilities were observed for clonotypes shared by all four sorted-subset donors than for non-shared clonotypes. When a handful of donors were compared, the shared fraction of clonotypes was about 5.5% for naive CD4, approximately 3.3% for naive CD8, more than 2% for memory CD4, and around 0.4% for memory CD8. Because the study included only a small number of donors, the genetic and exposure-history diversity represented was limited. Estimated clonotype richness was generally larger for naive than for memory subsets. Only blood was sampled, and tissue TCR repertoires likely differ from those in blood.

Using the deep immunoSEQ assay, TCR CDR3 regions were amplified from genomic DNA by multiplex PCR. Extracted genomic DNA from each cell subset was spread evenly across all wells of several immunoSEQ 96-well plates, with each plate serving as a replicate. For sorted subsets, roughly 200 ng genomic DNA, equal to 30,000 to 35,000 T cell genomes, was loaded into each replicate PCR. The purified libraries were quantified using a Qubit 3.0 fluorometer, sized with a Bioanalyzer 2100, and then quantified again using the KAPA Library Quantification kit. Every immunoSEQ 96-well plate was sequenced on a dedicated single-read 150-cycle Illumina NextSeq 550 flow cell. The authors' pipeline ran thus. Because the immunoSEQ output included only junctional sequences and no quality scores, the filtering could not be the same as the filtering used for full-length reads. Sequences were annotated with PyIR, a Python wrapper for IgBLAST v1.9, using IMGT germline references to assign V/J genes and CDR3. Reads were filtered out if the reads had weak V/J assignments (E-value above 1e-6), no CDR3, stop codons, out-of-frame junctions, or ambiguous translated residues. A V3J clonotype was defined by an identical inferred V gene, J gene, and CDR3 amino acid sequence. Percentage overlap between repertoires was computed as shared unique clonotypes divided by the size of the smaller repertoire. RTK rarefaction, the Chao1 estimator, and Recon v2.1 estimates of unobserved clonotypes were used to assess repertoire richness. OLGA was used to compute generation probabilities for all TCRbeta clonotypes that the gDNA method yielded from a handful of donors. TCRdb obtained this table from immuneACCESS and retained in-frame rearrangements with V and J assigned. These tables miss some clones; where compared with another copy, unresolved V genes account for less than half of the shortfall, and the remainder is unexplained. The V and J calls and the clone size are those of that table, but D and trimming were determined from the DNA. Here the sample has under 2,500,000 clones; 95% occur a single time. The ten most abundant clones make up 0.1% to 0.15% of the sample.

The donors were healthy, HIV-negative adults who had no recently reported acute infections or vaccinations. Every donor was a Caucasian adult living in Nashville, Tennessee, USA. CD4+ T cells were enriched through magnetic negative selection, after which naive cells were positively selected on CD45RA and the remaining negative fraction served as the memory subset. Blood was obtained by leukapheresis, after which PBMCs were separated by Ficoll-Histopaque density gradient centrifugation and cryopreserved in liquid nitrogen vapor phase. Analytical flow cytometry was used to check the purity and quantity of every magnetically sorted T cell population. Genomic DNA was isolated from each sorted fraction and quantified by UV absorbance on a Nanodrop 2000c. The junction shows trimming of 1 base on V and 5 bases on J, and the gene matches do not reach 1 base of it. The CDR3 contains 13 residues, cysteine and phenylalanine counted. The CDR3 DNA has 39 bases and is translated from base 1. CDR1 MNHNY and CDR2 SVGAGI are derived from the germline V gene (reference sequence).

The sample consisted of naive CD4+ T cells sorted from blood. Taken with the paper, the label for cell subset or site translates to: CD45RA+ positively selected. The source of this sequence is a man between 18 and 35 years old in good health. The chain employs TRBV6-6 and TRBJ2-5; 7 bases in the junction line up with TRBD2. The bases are TGTGCCAGCAGTTACTACGGGAGGGAGACCCAGTACTTC. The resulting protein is CASSYYGRETQYF.